A selection of T cell receptor beta chains follows, all from one sample in a study of cytomegalovirus exposure and HLA in healthy donors. Measured with immunoSEQ multiplex PCR; TCRdb has only the in-frame clones, and not every one. The profile shows under 150,000 clones, around 90% of them singletons. The sequenced sample was PBMCs. These receptors were obtained from a man between 18 and 35 years old in good health and CMV-seropositive. The CDR3 runs from the conserved cysteine through the conserved F or W. D genes are given only for firm matches. Clone size appears in some rows only: once, few, many, or a class for an expanded clone.

CDR3nt: TGCAGCGGTAGGAGCGGGACTAGCTCTGACTACGAGCAGTACTTC
CDR3aa: CSGRSGTSSDYEQYF
v_gene: TRBV29-1
d_gene: TRBD2
abundance: -
j_gene: TRBJ2-7

CDR3nt: TGTGCCAGCAGCGTAGAGGGGGCCCGTACCTACGAGCAGTACTTC
CDR3aa: CASSVEGARTYEQYF
v_gene: TRBV9
d_gene: TRBD1
abundance: -
j_gene: TRBJ2-7

CDR3nt: TGTGCCAGCAGTTACGACGGAGGGGAACCAAATTCACCCCTCCACTTT
CDR3aa: CASSYDGGEPNSPLHF
v_gene: TRBV6-5
d_gene: -
abundance: -
j_gene: TRBJ1-6

CDR3nt: TGTGCCAGCAGCTCCGGACAGCTGGCTGAAAAACTGTTTTTT
CDR3aa: CASSSGQLAEKLFF
v_gene: TRBV7-2
d_gene: -
abundance: -
j_gene: TRBJ1-4

CDR3nt: TGTGCCAGCAGCTTGGTCGTAGAAGCTTTCTTT
CDR3aa: CASSLVVEAFF
v_gene: TRBV5-5
d_gene: -
abundance: -
j_gene: TRBJ1-1

CDR3nt: TGTGCTAGTGGTTTCAGGGATCAGCCCCAGCATTTT
CDR3aa: CASGFRDQPQHF
v_gene: TRBV12-5
d_gene: -
abundance: -
j_gene: TRBJ1-5

CDR3nt: TGTGCCAGCTCAAGCGCCGGGGGGAACTATGGCTACACCTTC
CDR3aa: CASSSAGGNYGYTF
v_gene: TRBV18
d_gene: -
abundance: -
j_gene: TRBJ1-2

CDR3nt: TGCAGCACCAGAATCGGGACTGAAGCTTTCTTT
CDR3aa: CSTRIGTEAFF
v_gene: TRBV29-1
d_gene: -
abundance: once
j_gene: TRBJ1-1

CDR3nt: TGTGCCAGCAGTGGGCTAGCTTCCTACAATGAGCAGTTCTTC
CDR3aa: CASSGLASYNEQFF
v_gene: TRBV2
d_gene: -
abundance: -
j_gene: TRBJ2-1

CDR3nt: TGTGCAAGTCGCTCCCAGGGAATTGGGACCCAGTACTTC
CDR3aa: CASRSQGIGTQYF
v_gene: TRBV12-2
d_gene: -
abundance: once
j_gene: TRBJ2-5

CDR3nt: TGTGCCAGCAGTTTGGTGGAGTGGGATGAGCAGTTCTTC
CDR3aa: CASSLVEWDEQFF
v_gene: TRBV7-9
d_gene: -
abundance: -
j_gene: TRBJ2-1

CDR3nt: TGCAGCGTTGCAAGGACAGGGGACGAAAAACTGTTTTTT
CDR3aa: CSVARTGDEKLFF
v_gene: TRBV29-1
d_gene: TRBD1
abundance: -
j_gene: TRBJ1-4

CDR3nt: TGTGCTAGTGGTTTGGTAGGGGGTCTGCGGTCCACTGAAGCTTTCTTT
CDR3aa: CASGLVGGLRSTEAFF
v_gene: TRBV12-5
d_gene: -
abundance: -
j_gene: TRBJ1-1

CDR3nt: TGTGCCTGGAGTGGTACATCTCTGGGAAACACCATATATTTT
CDR3aa: CAWSGTSLGNTIYF
v_gene: TRBV30
d_gene: -
abundance: -
j_gene: TRBJ1-3